These 28 T cell receptor beta chains share one sample of origin, sequenced in a study of blood T cell repertoires in COVID-19. Only in-frame clones appear in the TCRdb table, and some are missing; sequencing was by immunoSEQ multiplex PCR. The profile shows some 260,000 clones, around 85% of them singletons. The sequenced sample was peripheral blood. The receptors were sampled from an elderly man with acute or convalescent COVID-19.

The chain recombines TRBV6-1 with TRBJ2-2; TRBD2 matches at 14 bases. Germline V gene sequence: CDR1 MNHNS, CDR2 SASEGT. J was trimmed by 2 bases and V by 4 bases; bases with no gene match: 6. The CDR3 runs to 18 residues. CDR3 sequence (DNA): TGTGCCAGCAGTGGAACGGGACTAGCGGGGGATAACACCGGGGAGCTGTTTTTT. It translates to CASSGTGLAGDNTGELFF.

The chain combines TRBV9 with TRBJ2-1; 7 bases are shared with TRBD2. Trimming took 4 bases from V and 5 from J; bases not matched to a gene: 15. The CDR3 is 17 residues long. Per germline, CDR1 SGDLS and CDR2 YYNGEE. CDR3 loop: CASSPIPKAGSDNEQFF. CDR3 in DNA: TGTGCCAGCAGCCCTATACCGAAAGCGGGATCCGACAATGAGCAGTTCTTC.

The chain joins TRBV4-1 to TRBJ2-3, with D possibly TRBD2 on 6 matching bases. The germline V and J ends were trimmed by 2 bases and 3 bases, with 18 bases remaining between them. There are 17 residues in the CDR3. Germline assignment: CDR1 MGHRA and CDR2 YSYEKL. The CDR3: CASSQSPPGGDTDTQYF. Written as DNA, the CDR3 is TGCGCCAGCAGCCAATCTCCCCCCGGCGGGGATACAGATACGCAGTATTTT.

J is TRBJ1-2 and V is TRBV21-1; the table's D call, TRBD1, has no DNA check behind it. TRBV21-1 is a known pseudogene. CDR3 length equals 17 residues. The CDR3 region has the DNA TGTGCCAGCAGCAAAGTGCCGGGACAGGGATTTCGAGGTGGCTACACCTTC. Protein product: CASSKVPGQGFRGGYTF.

The DNA of the CDR3 is TGTGCCAGCAGTTCCCCTCGGGGCGGGGGGGCCCGGAATACGCAGTATTTT. It is translated as CASSSPRGGGARNTQYF. The chain carries TRBV27 and TRBJ2-3, with 9 bases fitting TRBD2. Germline V CDR1 and CDR2: MNHEY, SMNVEV (reference sequence). The trim removed 4 bases at V and 7 bases at J, leaving 15 bases unmatched. CDR3 length: 17 residues.

This clone came up once. The chain links TRBV6-6 to TRBJ1-2, with TRBD1 matching 7 bases. Germline CDR1 is MNHNY and CDR2 is SVGAGI (reference sequence). With V trimmed by 8 bases and J by 8 bases, 14 bases remained unmatched. The CDR3 is made up of 14 amino acids. CDR3 bases: TGTGCCAGCTCCCCAGGGGGGCGAAGGGGGGGCTACACCTTC. It specifies CASSPGGRRGGYTF.

The rearrangement joins TRBV19 to TRBJ2-3, with TRBD1 identical over 10 bases. V was clipped by 8 bases and J by 1 base; unmatched bases: 3. This CDR3 is built from 14 residues. Germline V gene sequence: CDR1 LNHDA, CDR2 SQIVND (reference sequence). As DNA, the CDR3 is TGTGCCAGTCGGGACAGGGGACGCACAGATACGCAGTATTTT. It translates to CASRDRGRTDTQYF. The complete variable domain, with remaining parts taken from reference TRBV19 and TRBJ2-3, reads DGGITQSPKYLFRKEGQNVTLSCEQNLNHDAMYWYRQDPGQGLRLIYYSQIVNDFQKGDIAEGYSVSREKKESFPLTVTSAQKNPTAFYLCASRDRGRTDTQYFGPGTRLTVL.

This rearrangement joins TRBV6-5 to TRBJ2-3, with 9 bases lining up with TRBD1. Germline V gene data show CDR1 as MNHEY and CDR2 as SVGAGI. Unmatched junction bases numbered 3, after V lost 4 bases and J lost 1 base. The CDR3 has 15 residues. CDR3 residues: CASSLQGAGTDTQYF. CDR3 DNA sequence: TGTGCCAGCAGTTTACAGGGGGCTGGCACAGATACGCAGTATTTT.

This chain joins TRBV19 and TRBJ1-1; TRBD1 aligns across 7 bases. This CDR3 has 14 residues. CDR1 is LNHDA and CDR2 is SQIVND in the germline V gene (reference sequence). V dropped 8 bases and J dropped 2; count of bases not matched to a gene: 8. CDR3 protein: CASSKQGTNTEAFF. DNA for the CDR3: TGTGCCAGTTCTAAACAGGGGACTAACACTGAAGCTTTCTTT. Full variable domain (rest looked up from reference TRBV19 and TRBJ1-1): DGGITQSPKYLFRKEGQNVTLSCEQNLNHDAMYWYRQDPGQGLRLIYYSQIVNDFQKGDIAEGYSVSREKKESFPLTVTSAQKNPTAFYLCASSKQGTNTEAFFGQGTRLTVV.

The chain carries TRBV18 and TRBJ2-7; D is possibly TRBD2 (6 bases). CDR1 is KGHSH, CDR2 LQKENI, per germline. The CDR3 is 13 residues long. Between the trimmed V and J ends, which lost 3 bases and 7 bases, there was a span of 13 bases. The CDR3 is CASSPYGRGEQYF. The CDR3 DNA reads TGTGCCAGCTCACCGTACGGTCGGGGGGAGCAGTACTTC.

The table lists this clone with a count of one. The chain is built from TRBV24-1 and TRBJ2-4, with D possibly being TRBD2 (6 bases). Germline CDR1 and CDR2: KGHDR and SFDVKD. Trimming left V 3 bases short and J 11 bases short, with 10 bases between. The CDR3 sequence is 12 residues long. The CDR3 protein is CATSDPRGLQYF. CDR3 nucleotides: TGTGCCACCAGTGATCCGCGGGGTCTTCAGTACTTC.

The V and J genes are TRBV19 and TRBJ2-1, with 9 bases fitting TRBD2. V shed 1 base, J shed 15 bases, and the junction held 7 bases outside the gene matches. The CDR3 spans 13 residues. CDR1 is LNHDA, CDR2 SQIVND, per germline (reference sequence). The CDR3 region has the DNA TGTGCCAGTAGTATAGGTGTGGCGGGAGGGTTGTTCTTC. Translating gives CASSIGVAGGLFF.

V is TRBV2 and J is TRBJ2-1, with D perhaps TRBD2 (5 bases). The germline V gene encodes CDR1 SNHLY and CDR2 FYNNEI. V lost 3 bases, J lost 7 bases, and 10 bases lay in between. The CDR3 spans 13 residues. The DNA for the CDR3 is TGTGCCAGCAGTGACAGATGGGAGAATGAGCAGTTCTTC. This sequence encodes CASSDRWENEQFF.

CDR3 residues: CASSSNGQFTDTQYF. The CDR3 nucleotides read TGCGCCAGCAGCTCGAATGGACAGTTCACAGATACGCAGTATTTT. The chain links TRBV5-1 to TRBJ2-3; D possibly corresponds to TRBD1 (6 bases). The V end lost 3 bases, the J end lost 2 bases, and 13 bases lay between the germline ends. The CDR3 loop spans 15 amino acids. Germline V gene data show CDR1 as SGHRS and CDR2 as YFSETQ.

This clone was detected a few times. The chain links TRBV5-1 to TRBJ2-7; TRBD1 matches 8 bases. The CDR3 is 15 amino acids. The V segment lost 0 bases and the J segment 2 bases; nucleotides outside the gene matches: 4. In germline, CDR1 is SGHRS, CDR2 YFSETQ. The CDR3 loop is CASSLGTGLTYEQYF. In DNA, the CDR3 is TGCGCCAGCAGCTTGGGGACAGGGTTAACCTACGAGCAGTACTTC.

The rearrangement joins TRBV19 to TRBJ2-7, with 8 bases matching TRBD1. The length of the CDR3 is 14 residues. V lost 8 bases, J lost 3 bases, and 9 bases stayed unmatched. Germline assignment: CDR1 LNHDA and CDR2 SQIVND (reference sequence). CDR3 sequence: CASARTGFLYEQYF. The CDR3 bases are TGTGCCAGTGCGCGGACAGGGTTCCTCTACGAGCAGTACTTC.

This clone was seen only a few times. This chain uses TRBV5-1 with TRBJ1-6; 7 bases are a match to TRBD1. This CDR3 spans 14 amino acids. Germline-derived CDR1 and CDR2 are SGHRS and YFSETQ. V was clipped by 5 bases and J by 10 bases; unmatched bases: 9. CDR3: CASRLGQGDSPLHF. The CDR3 DNA reads TGCGCCAGCAGACTAGGCCAGGGGGACTCACCCCTCCACTTT.

V usage is TRBV5-1 and J usage is TRBJ2-3, with 12 bases that match TRBD2. The germline CDR1 and CDR2 sequences are SGHRS and YFSETQ. V shed 4 bases and J 2 bases; nucleotides not matched to a gene: 5. The CDR3 has 16 residues. The CDR3 region has the DNA TGCGCCAGCAGCAGTGGGACTAGCGGGTCCACAGATACGCAGTATTTT. Amino acids: CASSSGTSGSTDTQYF.

CDR3 residues: CASSFRGAAYEQYF. CDR3 sequence (DNA): TGTGCCAGCAGTTTCCGGGGGGCGGCCTACGAGCAGTACTTC. The rearrangement joins TRBV27 to TRBJ2-7; the D gene is possibly TRBD2 (7 bases). The CDR3 totals 14 residues. Trimming took 3 bases from V and 2 from J, leaving 11 bases between them. CDR1 is MNHEY and CDR2 is SMNVEV in the germline V gene (reference sequence).

The V call is TRBV7-9, the J call TRBJ1-2; D is perhaps TRBD1 (6 bases). The V and J ends lost 1 base and 3 bases respectively, with 9 bases between them. Germline V gene lookup returns CDR1 SEHNR and CDR2 FQNEAQ (reference sequence). CDR3 length: 14 amino acids. The CDR3 loop reads CASSLVRGDYGYTF. The CDR3 DNA reads as TGTGCCAGCAGCTTAGTCAGGGGAGACTATGGCTACACCTTC.

The chain joins TRBV13 to TRBJ1-6; 9 bases are a match to TRBD1. The CDR3 contains 17 residues. The J segment lost 4 bases and the V segment lost 4 bases, leaving 8 bases of the junction unmatched. Germline-derived CDR1 and CDR2 are PRHDT and FYEKMQ (reference sequence). The chain's CDR3 is CASSSTGGILYNSPLHF. The CDR3 nucleotides read TGTGCCAGCAGCTCGACAGGGGGAATACTATATAATTCACCCCTCCACTTT.

The J gene is TRBJ2-3, the V gene TRBV10-3; 16 bases are shared with TRBD2. Trimming cost V 6 bases and J 5 bases; bases outside gene matches: 5. Germline V lookup: CDR1 ENHRY, CDR2 SYGVKD. This CDR3 is 16 amino acids long. The CDR3 loop reads CAIRPGLAGGQDTQYF. For the CDR3, the DNA is TGTGCCATCAGGCCGGGACTAGCGGGAGGGCAAGATACGCAGTATTTT.

The chain carries TRBV5-6 and TRBJ2-7; unclear D gene. This CDR3 has 12 amino acids. Germline-derived CDR1 and CDR2 are SGHDT and YYEEEE. The germline V and J ends were trimmed by 4 bases and 2 bases, with 7 bases remaining between them. The CDR3 region is CASSPRTYEQYF. The CDR3 DNA reads as TGTGCCAGCAGCCCCAGAACCTACGAGCAGTACTTC.

V usage is TRBV29-1 and J usage is TRBJ1-1; D unclear. The germline V and J ends were trimmed by 7 bases and 4 bases, with 16 bases remaining between them. CDR3 length: 13 amino acids. CDR1 is SQVTM, CDR2 ANQGSEA, per germline. CDR3: CSATPGGPTEAFF. CDR3 coding DNA: TGCAGCGCAACCCCAGGAGGCCCCACTGAAGCTTTCTTT.

The chain links TRBV20-1 to TRBJ1-2, with D unresolved. There are 12 residues in the CDR3. Germline V CDR1 and CDR2: DFQATT, SNEGSKA (reference sequence). V shed 3 bases and J shed 1 base, with 6 bases lying between them. As DNA, the CDR3 is TGCAGTGCTAGTCAGATTAACTATGGCTACACCTTC. It yields the protein CSASQINYGYTF.

The V call is TRBV28, the J call TRBJ2-7, with 9 bases identical to TRBD1. The germline CDR1 and CDR2 sequences are MDHEN and SYDVKM. V trimming: 6 bases; J trimming: 9 bases; junction bases outside the gene matches: 3. The length of the CDR3 is 11 residues. CDR3 nucleotides: TGTGCCAGCAGCGACAGGGGGAGGCAGTACTTC. Protein sequence: CASSDRGRQYF.

This clone was seen a single time. The chain recombines TRBV7-9 with TRBJ1-6; TRBD1 matches at 12 bases. The CDR3 is 15 residues long. After removal of 5 bases from V and 7 bases from J, the junction contained 3 bases not matched to a gene. Per germline, CDR1 SEHNR and CDR2 FQNEAQ (reference sequence). This CDR3 reads CASSIGTGGNSPLHF. CDR3 nucleotides: TGTGCCAGCAGCATTGGGACAGGGGGCAATTCACCCCTCCACTTT.

This rearrangement joins TRBV28 to TRBJ1-2; no firm D call. The CDR3 has 15 amino acids. CDR1 and CDR2 (germline): MDHEN, SYDVKM. The V end lost 8 bases, the J end lost 0 bases, and 16 bases lay between the germline ends. CDR3 DNA: TGTGCCAGCGCCTCCTTTCGGAGCACTAACTATGGCTACACCTTC. Translation gives CASASFRSTNYGYTF.